The clone carrying this TCR beta chain has more than one count but fewer than ten. The assay was immunoSEQ multiplex PCR, and TCRdb's table has in-frame clones only and misses some. The sample has 200,000 to 250,000 clones, 80% to 90% seen once. The sample belongs to a study of blood T cell repertoires in COVID-19. V lost 0 bases and J 9 bases, leaving 8 bases between the germline ends. Germline V gene data show CDR1 as SGHRS and CDR2 as YFSETQ. The CDR3 is 12 amino acids. The gene calls are TRBV5-1 and TRBJ2-3, with D perhaps TRBD1 (5 bases). Sequencing used peripheral blood. The receptor was isolated from a man aged 45-65 years with active or convalescent COVID-19. The CDR3 DNA reads TGCGCCAGCAGCTTGGTGGCAGGGACGCAGTATTTT. Residues: CASSLVAGTQYF.